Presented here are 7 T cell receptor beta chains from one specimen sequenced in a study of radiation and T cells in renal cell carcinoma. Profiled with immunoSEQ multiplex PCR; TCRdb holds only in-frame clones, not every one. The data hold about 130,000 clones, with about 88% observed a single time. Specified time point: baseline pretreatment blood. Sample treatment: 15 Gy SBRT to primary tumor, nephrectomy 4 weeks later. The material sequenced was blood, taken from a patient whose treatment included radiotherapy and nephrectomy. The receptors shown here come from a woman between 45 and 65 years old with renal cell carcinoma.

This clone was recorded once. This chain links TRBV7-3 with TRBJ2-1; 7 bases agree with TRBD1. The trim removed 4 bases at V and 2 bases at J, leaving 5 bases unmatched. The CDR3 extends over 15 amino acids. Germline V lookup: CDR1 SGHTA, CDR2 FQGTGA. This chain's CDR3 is CASSSGTETYNEQFF. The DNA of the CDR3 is TGTGCCAGCAGCTCCGGGACAGAGACCTACAATGAGCAGTTCTTC.

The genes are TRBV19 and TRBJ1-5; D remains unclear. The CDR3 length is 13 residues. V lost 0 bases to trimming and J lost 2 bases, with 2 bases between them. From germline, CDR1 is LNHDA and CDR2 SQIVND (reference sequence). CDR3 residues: CASSIDGNQPQHF. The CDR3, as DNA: TGTGCCAGTAGTATAGACGGCAATCAGCCCCAGCATTTT. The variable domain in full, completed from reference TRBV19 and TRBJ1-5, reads DGGITQSPKYLFRKEGQNVTLSCEQNLNHDAMYWYRQDPGQGLRLIYYSQIVNDFQKGDIAEGYSVSREKKESFPLTVTSAQKNPTAFYLCASSIDGNQPQHFGDGTRLSIL.

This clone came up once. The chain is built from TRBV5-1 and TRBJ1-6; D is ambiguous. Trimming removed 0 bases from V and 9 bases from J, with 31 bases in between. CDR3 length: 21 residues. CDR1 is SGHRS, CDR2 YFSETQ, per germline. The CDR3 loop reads CASSLDWGPDPATTGSSPLHF. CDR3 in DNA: TGCGCCAGCAGCTTGGATTGGGGTCCGGATCCAGCTACCACGGGGAGTTCACCCCTCCACTTT.

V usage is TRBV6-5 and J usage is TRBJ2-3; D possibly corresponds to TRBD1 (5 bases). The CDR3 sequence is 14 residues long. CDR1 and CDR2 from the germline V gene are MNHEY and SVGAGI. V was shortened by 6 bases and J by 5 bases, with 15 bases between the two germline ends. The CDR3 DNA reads TGTGCCAGCAGCCGATCTAGGACAAAAGATACGCAGTATTTT. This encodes CASSRSRTKDTQYF.

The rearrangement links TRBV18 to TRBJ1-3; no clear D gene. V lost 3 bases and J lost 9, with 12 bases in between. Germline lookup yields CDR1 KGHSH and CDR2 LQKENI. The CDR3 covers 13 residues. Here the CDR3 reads CASSPTLDGTIYF. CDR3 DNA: TGTGCCAGCTCACCTACTTTGGACGGCACCATATATTTT. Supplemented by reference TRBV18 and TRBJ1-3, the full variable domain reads NAGVMQNPRHLVRRRGQEARLRCSPMKGHSHVYWYRQLPEEGLKFMVYLQKENIIDESGMPKERFSAEFPKEGPSILRIQQVVRGDSAAYFCASSPTLDGTIYFGEGSWLTVV.

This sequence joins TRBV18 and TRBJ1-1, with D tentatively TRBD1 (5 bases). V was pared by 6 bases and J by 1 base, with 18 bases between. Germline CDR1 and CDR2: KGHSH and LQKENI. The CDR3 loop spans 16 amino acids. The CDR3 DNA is TGTGCCAGCTCCCTCGCCGGTGGGGCAACGAACACTGAAGCTTTCTTT. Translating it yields CASSLAGGATNTEAFF.

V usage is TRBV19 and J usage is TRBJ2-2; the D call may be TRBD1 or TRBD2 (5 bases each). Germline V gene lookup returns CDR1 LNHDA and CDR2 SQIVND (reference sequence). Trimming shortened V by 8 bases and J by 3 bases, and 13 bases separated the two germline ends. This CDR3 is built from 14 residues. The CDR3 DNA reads TGTGCCAGTGCCAGGGACCCCTACACCGGGGAGCTGTTTTTT. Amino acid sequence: CASARDPYTGELFF.